Below are 23 T cell receptor beta chains sequenced from a single sample in a study of shared clonotypes between healthy human individuals. The data were produced by immunoSEQ multiplex PCR, yet TCRdb's version contains in-frame clones alone and is incomplete. The table records millions of clones, roughly 92% of them present only once. The sample consisted of naive CD4+ T cells sorted from blood. Sample subset: CD45RA+ positively selected. The receptors derive from a man between 18 and 29 years old in good health.

The chain links TRBV6-1 to TRBJ2-7; 14 bases are shared with TRBD2. In germline, CDR1 is MNHNS, CDR2 SASEGT. The CDR3 runs 17 residues. J lost 2 bases, V lost 4 bases, and 7 bases had no gene match. Written as DNA, the CDR3 is TGTGCCAGCAGTGGTCGGACTAGCGGGAGGCTTACCTACGAGCAGTACTTC. Protein: CASSGRTSGRLTYEQYF.

The V and J genes are TRBV6-1 and TRBJ1-6; TRBD1 is a possible D gene (6 bases). The CDR3 has 16 amino acids. Trimming cost V 4 bases and J 6 bases, with 16 bases left between them. Germline CDR1 is MNHNS and CDR2 is SASEGT. CDR3 loop: CASSGQAGAGNSPLHF. The CDR3 region has the DNA TGTGCCAGCAGTGGGCAAGCGGGGGCTGGTAATTCACCCCTCCACTTT.

V is TRBV6-5 and J is TRBJ1-6, with TRBD1 matching over 8 bases. Trimming removed 5 bases from V and 6 bases from J; junction bases left unmatched: 3. The CDR3 covers 14 residues. The germline V gene has CDR1 MNHEY and CDR2 SVGAGI. The CDR3 DNA follows: TGTGCCAGCAGTAGGGACAGGTTTAATTCACCCCTCCACTTT. Translated: CASSRDRFNSPLHF.

The chain carries TRBV7-9 and TRBJ1-3, with 7 bases lining up with TRBD1. Trimming removed 5 bases from V and 2 bases from J; junction bases left unmatched: 9. Germline-derived CDR1 and CDR2 are SEHNR and FQNEAQ (reference sequence). The CDR3 sequence is 16 residues long. Here the CDR3 reads CASSPSGQMTGNTIYF. The CDR3 DNA is TGTGCCAGCAGCCCCTCGGGACAGATGACTGGAAACACCATATATTTT.

The chain couples TRBV6-5 to TRBJ1-1, with D possibly being TRBD1 (6 bases). This CDR3 has 14 residues. The V end lost 6 bases, the J end lost 5 bases, and 16 bases lay between the germline ends. CDR1 is MNHEY and CDR2 is SVGAGI in the germline V gene. DNA for the CDR3: TGTGCCAGCAGCAACCGGGGGGGGGCAACTGAAGCTTTCTTT. The encoded protein is CASSNRGGATEAFF.

The V and J genes are TRBV6-5 and TRBJ1-4; D remains unclear. The CDR3 extends over 15 amino acids. V was clipped by 5 bases and J by 3 bases, with 13 bases between them. Germline CDR1 is MNHEY and CDR2 is SVGAGI. The CDR3 DNA follows: TGTGCCAGCAGTCGCACTCCCGGTTCTAATGAAAAACTGTTTTTT. It yields the protein CASSRTPGSNEKLFF.

The chain couples TRBV6-4 to TRBJ1-1; weak D call: TRBD1 (5 bases). This CDR3 region has 17 residues. The V and J ends lost 2 bases and 2 bases respectively, with 18 bases between them. Germline V gene lookup returns CDR1 MRHNA and CDR2 SNTAGT. The CDR3 region is CASSDTYKETANTEAFF. The CDR3 nucleotides read TGTGCCAGCAGTGACACGTACAAGGAGACAGCAAACACTGAAGCTTTCTTT.

The genes are TRBV11-2 and TRBJ1-4, with TRBD1 matching over 8 bases. V gave up 3 bases and J gave up 7 bases; unmatched junction bases: 7. CDR3 size: 15 residues. Germline CDR1 and CDR2: SGHAT and FQNNGV. The CDR3 DNA is TGTGCCAGCAGCTTCGACAGGGGAGCGGGTGAAAAACTGTTTTTT. This codes for CASSFDRGAGEKLFF.

This chain connects TRBV19 to TRBJ1-1; a possible D gene is TRBD1 (5 bases). Germline assignment: CDR1 LNHDA and CDR2 SQIVND (reference sequence). This CDR3 is 13 amino acids long. V gave up 7 bases and J gave up 2 bases, with 11 bases separating them. CDR3 bases: TGTGCCAGTACTTTGGGGGATAACACTGAAGCTTTCTTT. Translation gives CASTLGDNTEAFF.

The CDR3: CASSELRIANEKLFF. CDR3 sequence (DNA): TGTGCCAGCAGTGAACTCAGGATAGCAAATGAAAAACTGTTTTTT. The chain joins TRBV2 to TRBJ1-4; D is unresolved. V was shortened by 2 bases and J by 5 bases, with 12 bases between the two germline ends. Germline CDR1 SNHLY, CDR2 FYNNEI. The CDR3 runs to 15 residues.

With regard to this clone: Different DNA sequences within this sample yield the same CDR3. The chain uses TRBV5-1 and TRBJ2-1; D unclear. V lost 0 bases and J lost 1, with 8 bases in between. This CDR3 has 15 residues. Per germline, CDR1 SGHRS and CDR2 YFSETQ. The CDR3 nucleotides read TGCGCCAGCAGCTTGGCTGGATCATCCTACAATGAGCAGTTCTTC. Its translation is CASSLAGSSYNEQFF.

The rearrangement uses TRBV10-3 and TRBJ2-4, with TRBD1 identical over 10 bases. J gave up 7 bases and V 6 bases, and 9 bases lay outside the gene matches. The germline V gene has CDR1 ENHRY and CDR2 SYGVKD. The CDR3 spans 15 residues. The DNA of the CDR3 is TGTGCCATCAGACCGGGACAGGGGAGATCGAACATTCAGTACTTC. It is translated as CAIRPGQGRSNIQYF.

This clone has just a few counts. The chain couples TRBV9 to TRBJ1-1; D unresolved. Trimming left V 4 bases short and J 0 bases short, with 7 bases between. Germline loops: CDR1 SGDLS, CDR2 YYNGEE. The length of the CDR3 is 13 residues. The CDR3 here is CASSSALNTEAFF. The CDR3 DNA follows: TGTGCCAGCAGCTCGGCATTGAACACTGAAGCTTTCTTT.

The rearrangement uses TRBV7-2 and TRBJ1-4; 7 positions match TRBD1. This CDR3 comprises 13 residues. V trimming: 5 bases; J trimming: 8 bases; junction bases outside the gene matches: 5. Germline-derived CDR1 and CDR2 are SGHTA and FQGNSA. The CDR3 region has the DNA TGTGCCAGCAGCCTTGGGACAGTAGAAAAACTGTTTTTT. Amino acids: CASSLGTVEKLFF.

Written as DNA, the CDR3 is TGTGCCAGCAGACCATCAAATGGGGCAATACTAAACACTGAAGCTTTCTTT. It is translated as CASRPSNGAILNTEAFF. The chain joins TRBV28 to TRBJ1-1; weak D call: TRBD1 (5 bases). The CDR3 is made up of 17 amino acids. Germline CDR1 and CDR2: MDHEN and SYDVKM. Trimming took 6 bases from V and 2 from J, leaving 22 bases between them.

V usage is TRBV5-4 and J usage is TRBJ2-2, with 8 bases that match TRBD2. There are 16 residues in the CDR3. In germline, CDR1 is SGHNT, CDR2 YYREEE (reference sequence). Trimming took 4 bases from V and 2 from J; bases not matched to a gene: 7. The CDR3 DNA sequence: TGTGCCAGCAGCCTTACTAGCGGAGTTAACACCGGGGAGCTGTTTTTT. Protein sequence: CASSLTSGVNTGELFF.

The V and J genes are TRBV7-2 and TRBJ1-2; the match to TRBD1 covers 8 bases. Germline V gene data show CDR1 as SGHTA and CDR2 as FQGNSA. The V segment lost 1 base and the J segment 8 bases; nucleotides outside the gene matches: 15. The CDR3 loop spans 17 amino acids. The CDR3 protein is CASSLGGLGQGGRGYTF. The CDR3 coding sequence is TGTGCCAGCAGCTTAGGAGGTCTAGGACAGGGAGGAAGGGGCTACACCTTC.

This rearrangement joins TRBV21-1 to TRBJ2-6; the table's TRBD2 call for D was not verified on the DNA. TRBV21-1 is listed as a pseudogene. This CDR3 region has 17 residues. In DNA, the CDR3 is TGTGCCAGCAGAAAGGCGGCTACATCCTCTGGGGCCAACGTCCTGACTTTC. Protein: CASRKAATSSGANVLTF.

This clone was counted a single time. CDR3 sequence (DNA): TGCGCCAGCAGCCAAGGGTTGGGGGGAGGTAGCCAGCCCCAGCATTTT. Translating it yields CASSQGLGGGSQPQHF. The genes are TRBV4-3 and TRBJ1-5; a possible D gene is TRBD1 (5 bases). The ends were cut back, 1 base at V and 7 bases at J, with 17 bases in the middle. The CDR3 extends over 16 amino acids. CDR1 is LGHNA, CDR2 YSLEER, per germline.

The chain combines TRBV5-1 with TRBJ2-7; D remains unclear. Looked up from germline, CDR1 is SGHRS and CDR2 is YFSETQ. Deletions cut 0 bases from V and 3 bases from J, with 7 bases between. This CDR3 is built from 13 residues. The CDR3 reads CASSLGSLYEQYF. The CDR3 DNA sequence: TGCGCCAGCAGCTTGGGGAGCCTCTACGAGCAGTACTTC. The whole variable domain, remainder taken from reference TRBV5-1 and TRBJ2-7, is KAGVTQTPRYLIKTRGQQVTLSCSPISGHRSVSWYQQTPGQGLQFLFEYFSETQRNKGNFPGRFSGRQFSNSRSEMNVSTLELGDSALYLCASSLGSLYEQYFGPGTRLTVT.

The gene calls are TRBV10-1 and TRBJ2-7; 9 bases are shared with TRBD1. CDR1 is WNHNN and CDR2 is SYGVQD in the germline V gene (reference sequence). The CDR3 consists of 13 residues. V lost 6 bases, J lost 13 bases, and 13 bases stayed unmatched. The CDR3 is CASSEQPGQGFYF. The CDR3 coding sequence is TGCGCCAGCAGCGAACAACCGGGACAGGGATTTTACTTC.

This clone was recorded once. V usage is TRBV27 and J usage is TRBJ2-7, with 10 bases lining up with TRBD2. The ends lost 7 bases at V and 6 bases at J; junction bases unmatched: 12. This CDR3 spans 15 amino acids. The germline V gene has CDR1 MNHEY and CDR2 SMNVEV (reference sequence). In DNA form, the CDR3 reads TGTGCCAGCATCCTTAGCGGGGGGACGTTAAGCGAGCAGTACTTC. Amino acid sequence: CASILSGGTLSEQYF.

V gene TRBV18 combines with J gene TRBJ1-3; TRBD1 matches 7 bases. In germline, CDR1 is KGHSH, CDR2 LQKENI. V was clipped by 3 bases and J by 1 base; unmatched bases: 9. The CDR3 consists of 17 residues. CDR3 protein: CASSPSAGQVSGNTIYF. In DNA, the CDR3 is TGTGCCAGCTCACCGTCTGCCGGACAGGTTTCTGGAAACACCATATATTTT.